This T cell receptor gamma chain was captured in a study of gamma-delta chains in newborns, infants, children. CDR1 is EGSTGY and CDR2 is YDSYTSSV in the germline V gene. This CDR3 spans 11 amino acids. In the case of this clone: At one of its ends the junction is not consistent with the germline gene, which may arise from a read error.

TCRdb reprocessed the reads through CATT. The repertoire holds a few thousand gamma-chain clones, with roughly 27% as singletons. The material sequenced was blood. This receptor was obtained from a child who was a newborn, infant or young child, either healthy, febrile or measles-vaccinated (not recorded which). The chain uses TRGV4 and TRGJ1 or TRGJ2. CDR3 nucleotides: TGCGCCACCTGGGATGGGGGTAAGAAACTCTTT. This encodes CATWDGGKKLF.